The present T cell receptor beta chain was sequenced within a study of blood T cell repertoires in COVID-19. Study-wide context: Donors in the United States, Italy and Spain gave samples during acute or convalescent COVID-19.

V gave up 4 bases and J gave up 0 bases, with 2 bases separating them. The CDR3 has 12 residues. The germline V gene encodes CDR1 MRHNA and CDR2 SNTAGT. Sequencing used immunoSEQ multiplex PCR; TCRdb keeps in-frame clones, though not all of them. The sample has some 170,000 clones; 75% to 85% are singletons. Either two negative PCRs, clearance, or symptom resolution qualified Cohort 3 donors as recovered. Sequencing input: PBMCs or T cells enriched from blood (not recorded which). This sequence joins TRBV6-4 and TRBJ2-3; no reliable D call. The receptor's source is a man aged 40-49 years who had recovered from COVID-19. Here the CDR3 reads CASSASTDTQYF. The CDR3 coding sequence is TGTGCCAGCAGTGCTAGCACAGATACGCAGTATTTT.